The sequence of this TCR beta chain was determined in a study of T-cell memory formation after mild COVID-19. This clonotype was counted only a few times. The antigen remains unidentified. The germline V gene encodes CDR1 DFQATT and CDR2 SNEGSKA (reference sequence). The CDR3 sequence is 15 residues long. Trimming shortened V by 0 bases and J by 0 bases, and 11 bases separated the two germline ends. Using constant-segment primers, 5'RACE produced TCR alpha and TCR beta cDNA libraries carrying sample barcodes and UMIs. TCRdb re-analysed the 5' RACE reads in MiXCR, keeping a single row per CDR3 protein. Of about 350,000 distinct CDR3 sequences listed, around 13% were seen once; the top ten hold about 24%. Study observations and caveats: There was a balanced CD4/CD8 profile in clones contracting day 15 to 85, and later expanders leaned CD4+. Memory from before infection featured some responding clones, which suggests cross-reactive memory joined. Of the contracting clones, CD4+ ones lay mainly in CM and EM, and CD8+ ones in EMRA.

The chain uses TRBV20-1 and TRBJ1-1; tentative D call: TRBD1 (5 bases). Input material: PBMCs or a T cell subset sorted from them (not recorded which). The sequence was obtained from a man younger than 35 who had mild COVID-19 (a few samples of this study predate the infection). Cell type and time point are not known. CDR3 sequence: CSARDPREMNTEAFF. The CDR3, as DNA: TGCAGTGCTAGAGATCCCAGGGAAATGAACACTGAAGCTTTCTTT.